The T cell receptor beta chain described here comes from a study of human T cells and chemical hapten exposure. This CDR3 region has 15 residues. Germline loops: CDR1 SGHRS, CDR2 YFSETQ. V trimming: 4 bases; J trimming: 5 bases; junction bases outside the gene matches: 6. The study's library attached unique molecular identifiers to single cDNA molecules. TCRdb itself ran the 5' RACE reads through MiXCR, one entry per CDR3 protein. The data contain under 100,000 distinct CDR3 sequences, about 16% of them singletons. The template was total RNA from unfractionated whole blood. This sequence was found in a female donor in good health. V gene TRBV5-1 combines with J gene TRBJ2-1, with 10 nucleotides matching TRBD1. The chain's CDR3 is CASSPRDRGNNEQFF. CDR3 nucleotide sequence: TGCGCCAGCAGCCCACGGGACAGGGGTAACAATGAGCAGTTCTTC.